This TCR beta chain was recorded in a study of blood T cell repertoires in COVID-19. As handled by the study authors: Scientists estimated how many nucleated cells there were by amplifying reference gene primers. The protocol was immunoSEQ multiplex PCR, while the TCRdb copy is restricted to in-frame clones and leaves out a portion. V, J and clone size were drawn from that table, and D and trimming were deduced from the DNA. This table has around 390,000 clones, about 86% appearing once. V lost 2 bases, J lost 7 bases, and 9 bases stayed unmatched. Per germline, CDR1 SGHTA and CDR2 FQGTGA. The CDR3 runs to 15 residues.

The sample consisted of PBMCs or T cells enriched from blood (not recorded which). The chain has TRBV7-3 and TRBJ1-2; TRBD1 matches 8 bases. This receptor was identified in a woman in her forties or fifties who had recovered from COVID-19. The CDR3 nucleotides read TGTGCCAGCAGCTTACTAGGACAGGGAATCCGTGGCTACACCTTC. This translates into CASSLLGQGIRGYTF.